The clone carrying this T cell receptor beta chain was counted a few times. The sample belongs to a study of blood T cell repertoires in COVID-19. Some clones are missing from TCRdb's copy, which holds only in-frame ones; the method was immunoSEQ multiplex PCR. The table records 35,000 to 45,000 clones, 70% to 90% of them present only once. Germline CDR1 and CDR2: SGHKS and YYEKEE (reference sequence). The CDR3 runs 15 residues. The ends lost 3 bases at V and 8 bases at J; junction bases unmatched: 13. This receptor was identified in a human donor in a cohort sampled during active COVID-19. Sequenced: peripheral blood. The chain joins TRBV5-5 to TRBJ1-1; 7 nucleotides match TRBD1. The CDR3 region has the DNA TGTGCCAGCAGCTCCGACAGGGAGCTGAATAGGGAAGCTTTCTTT. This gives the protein CASSSDRELNREAFF. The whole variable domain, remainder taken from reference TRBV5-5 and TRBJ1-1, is DAGVTQSPTHLIKTRGQQVTLRCSPISGHKSVSWYQQVLGQGPQFIFQYYEKEERGRGNFPDRFSARQFPNYSSELNVNALLLGDSALYLCASSSDRELNREAFFGQGTRLTVV.